The clone carrying this T cell receptor (beta chain) showed up just once. This entry comes from a study of shared clonotypes between healthy human individuals. Germline values: CDR1 SEHNR, CDR2 FQNEAQ (reference sequence). V was clipped by 6 bases and J by 5 bases; unmatched bases: 4. The CDR3 totals 13 residues. CD45RO-negative cells were positively selected for CCR7, leaving out terminally differentiated effector memory CD45RA+ cells. The data were produced by immunoSEQ multiplex PCR, yet TCRdb's version contains in-frame clones alone and is incomplete. The sample yields nearly 2 million clones, 85% to 95% seen once.

The receptor comes from a man aged 18 to 35 in good health. The chain combines TRBV7-9 with TRBJ1-1; TRBD1 aligns across 9 bases. Sequencing was done on a sample of naive CD8+ T cells sorted from blood. The CDR3: CASSIQGATEAFF. CDR3 nucleotides: TGTGCCAGCAGTATACAGGGGGCAACTGAAGCTTTCTTT.